This T cell receptor beta chain was identified during a study of CD8+CD57+ T cells in acquired aplastic anemia. Study-wide context: CD4+ and CD8+ cells, once sorted, gave DNA averaging approximately 3.3 ug. Findings of the study overall: It was found that roughly 29 CD8+ CDR3 sequences were shared between patients and controls.

All sequencing subjects had displayed CD8+CD57+ cell expansion on flow cytometry. Severe acquired aplastic anemia was present in all patients. None of the patients had been given any therapy when their blood was sampled. About this clonotype itself: Its antigen is unidentified.

TCR beta VDJ and CDR3 profiling used genomic DNA as template. TCRdb itself ran the reads through MiXCR, one entry per CDR3 protein. The sample has roughly 200,000 distinct CDR3 sequences; 65% are singletons. This sequence was found in a human donor with aplastic anemia. Sequencing used sorted CD4+, CD8+, or CD8+CD57+ T cells (not recorded which) from PBMCs.

The CDR3 DNA reads as TGTGCCAGCAGCTTAGACCAGATCAGCGAAGCTTTCTTT. Translating gives CASSLDQISEAFF. V gene TRBV11-2 combines with J gene TRBJ1-1; D is uncertain. The CDR3 loop spans 13 amino acids. Per the germline V gene, CDR1 is SGHAT and CDR2 is FQNNGV. Trimming shortened V by 0 bases and J by 8 bases, and 10 bases separated the two germline ends. Full variable domain (missing parts from reference TRBV11-2 and TRBJ1-1): EAGVAQSPRYKIIEKRQSVAFWCNPISGHATLYWYQQILGQGPKLLIQFQNNGVVDDSQLPKDRFSAERLKGVDSTLKIQPAKLEDSAVYLCASSLDQISEAFFGQGTRLTVV.